The T cell receptor (beta chain) under discussion was sequenced for a study of blood T cell repertoires in COVID-19. The overall study: PBMCs, B-cell-depleted T cells, or T cells provided the cDNA or gDNA that made up the material.

Sequencing was performed with immunoSEQ multiplex PCR; in TCRdb, only in-frame clones are kept and a portion is missing. The table records hundreds of thousands of clones, over 85% of them present only once. V gave up 7 bases and J gave up 0 bases, with 8 bases separating them. The CDR3 contains 13 residues. The germline gives CDR1 SGHKS, CDR2 YYEKEE (reference sequence). The chain employs TRBV5-5 and TRBJ1-3; no definite D call. The receptor was isolated from a woman in her twenties or thirties with COVID-19, enrolled during active disease. Sample: peripheral blood. The CDR3 loop is CASETGSGNTIYF. In nucleotides, the CDR3 is TGTGCCAGCGAGACGGGCTCTGGAAACACCATATATTTT. Full variable domain (outside the CDR3, taken from reference TRBV5-5 and TRBJ1-3): DAGVTQSPTHLIKTRGQQVTLRCSPISGHKSVSWYQQVLGQGPQFIFQYYEKEERGRGNFPDRFSARQFPNYSSELNVNALLLGDSALYLCASETGSGNTIYFGEGSWLTVV.